This entry is about one T cell receptor beta chain. These data belong to a study of blood T cell repertoires in COVID-19. Study overall: Spain, Italy and the United States supplied samples that represented acute and convalescent COVID-19.

CDR1 WNHNN and CDR2 SYGVQD come from the germline V gene (reference sequence). The CDR3 spans 14 residues. With 4 bases clipped from V and 7 bases from J, the junction kept 10 bases outside the gene matches. Here immunoSEQ multiplex PCR was the method, and the copy in TCRdb shows in-frame clones only, minus some. The repertoire holds around 360,000 clones, roughly 86% seen once, with about 10% in the top ten. The sequenced sample consisted of peripheral blood. The source of this sequence is a woman under 40 with COVID-19, enrolled during active disease. V and J are TRBV10-1 and TRBJ2-7; TRBD2 matches at 7 bases. CDR3 region: CASSGLAEGSEQYF. DNA of the CDR3: TGCGCCAGCAGTGGGCTAGCGGAGGGATCAGAGCAGTACTTC.